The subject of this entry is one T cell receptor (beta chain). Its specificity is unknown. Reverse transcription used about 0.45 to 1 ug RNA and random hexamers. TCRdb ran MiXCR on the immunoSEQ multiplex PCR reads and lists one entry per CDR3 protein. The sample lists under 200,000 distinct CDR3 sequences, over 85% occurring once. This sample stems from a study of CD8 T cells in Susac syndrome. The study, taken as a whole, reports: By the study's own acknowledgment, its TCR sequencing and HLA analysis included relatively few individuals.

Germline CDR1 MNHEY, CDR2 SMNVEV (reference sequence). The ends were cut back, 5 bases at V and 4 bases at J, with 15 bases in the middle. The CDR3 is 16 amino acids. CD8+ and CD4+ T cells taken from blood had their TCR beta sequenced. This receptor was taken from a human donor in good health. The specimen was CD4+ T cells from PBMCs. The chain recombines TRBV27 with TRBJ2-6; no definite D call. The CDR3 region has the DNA TGTGCCAGCAGTCGCCCGACCTCTGCGGGGGCCAACGTCCTGACTTTC. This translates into CASSRPTSAGANVLTF.